This T cell receptor (beta chain) was sequenced during a study of blood T cell repertoires in COVID-19. Study details: Samples taken during acute and convalescent COVID-19 were collected in the United States, Italy and Spain. PBMCs, B-cell-depleted T cells, or T cells were the source of the cDNA or gDNA that made up the material.

Authors' processing steps: Cell counts per sample came from amplifying reference gene primers. Clones were read by immunoSEQ multiplex PCR, and TCRdb kept only the in-frame ones, dropping some. V, J and clone size derive from that table, while D and trimming were established from the DNA sequence. The data show 200,000 to 250,000 clones, over 80% seen once. CDR3 length equals 11 residues. V was trimmed by 8 bases and J by 4 bases, leaving 6 bases between them. Germline V gives CDR1 LNHDA, CDR2 SQIVND (reference sequence). The sequenced sample consisted of peripheral blood. This TCR derives from a woman aged 65 to 85 with active or convalescent COVID-19. The V call is TRBV19, the J call TRBJ2-1; D gene unclear. This chain's CDR3 is CASSQYNEQFF. For the CDR3, the DNA is TGTGCCAGTTCCCAATACAATGAGCAGTTCTTC.